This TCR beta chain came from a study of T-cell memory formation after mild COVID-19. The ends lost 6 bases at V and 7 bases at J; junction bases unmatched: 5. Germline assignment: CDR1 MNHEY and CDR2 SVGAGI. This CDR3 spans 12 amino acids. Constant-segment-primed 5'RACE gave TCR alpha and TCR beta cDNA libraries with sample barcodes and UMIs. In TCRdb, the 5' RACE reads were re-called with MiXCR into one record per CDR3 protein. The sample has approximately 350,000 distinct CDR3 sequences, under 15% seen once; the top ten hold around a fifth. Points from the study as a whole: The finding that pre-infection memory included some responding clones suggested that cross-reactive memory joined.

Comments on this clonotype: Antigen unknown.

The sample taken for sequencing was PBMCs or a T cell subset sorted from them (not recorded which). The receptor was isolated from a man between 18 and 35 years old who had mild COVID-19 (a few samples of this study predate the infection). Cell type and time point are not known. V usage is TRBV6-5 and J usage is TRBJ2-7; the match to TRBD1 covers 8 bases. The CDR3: CASRPRDREQYF. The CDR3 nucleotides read TGTGCCAGCAGGCCCCGGGACAGGGAGCAGTACTTC.